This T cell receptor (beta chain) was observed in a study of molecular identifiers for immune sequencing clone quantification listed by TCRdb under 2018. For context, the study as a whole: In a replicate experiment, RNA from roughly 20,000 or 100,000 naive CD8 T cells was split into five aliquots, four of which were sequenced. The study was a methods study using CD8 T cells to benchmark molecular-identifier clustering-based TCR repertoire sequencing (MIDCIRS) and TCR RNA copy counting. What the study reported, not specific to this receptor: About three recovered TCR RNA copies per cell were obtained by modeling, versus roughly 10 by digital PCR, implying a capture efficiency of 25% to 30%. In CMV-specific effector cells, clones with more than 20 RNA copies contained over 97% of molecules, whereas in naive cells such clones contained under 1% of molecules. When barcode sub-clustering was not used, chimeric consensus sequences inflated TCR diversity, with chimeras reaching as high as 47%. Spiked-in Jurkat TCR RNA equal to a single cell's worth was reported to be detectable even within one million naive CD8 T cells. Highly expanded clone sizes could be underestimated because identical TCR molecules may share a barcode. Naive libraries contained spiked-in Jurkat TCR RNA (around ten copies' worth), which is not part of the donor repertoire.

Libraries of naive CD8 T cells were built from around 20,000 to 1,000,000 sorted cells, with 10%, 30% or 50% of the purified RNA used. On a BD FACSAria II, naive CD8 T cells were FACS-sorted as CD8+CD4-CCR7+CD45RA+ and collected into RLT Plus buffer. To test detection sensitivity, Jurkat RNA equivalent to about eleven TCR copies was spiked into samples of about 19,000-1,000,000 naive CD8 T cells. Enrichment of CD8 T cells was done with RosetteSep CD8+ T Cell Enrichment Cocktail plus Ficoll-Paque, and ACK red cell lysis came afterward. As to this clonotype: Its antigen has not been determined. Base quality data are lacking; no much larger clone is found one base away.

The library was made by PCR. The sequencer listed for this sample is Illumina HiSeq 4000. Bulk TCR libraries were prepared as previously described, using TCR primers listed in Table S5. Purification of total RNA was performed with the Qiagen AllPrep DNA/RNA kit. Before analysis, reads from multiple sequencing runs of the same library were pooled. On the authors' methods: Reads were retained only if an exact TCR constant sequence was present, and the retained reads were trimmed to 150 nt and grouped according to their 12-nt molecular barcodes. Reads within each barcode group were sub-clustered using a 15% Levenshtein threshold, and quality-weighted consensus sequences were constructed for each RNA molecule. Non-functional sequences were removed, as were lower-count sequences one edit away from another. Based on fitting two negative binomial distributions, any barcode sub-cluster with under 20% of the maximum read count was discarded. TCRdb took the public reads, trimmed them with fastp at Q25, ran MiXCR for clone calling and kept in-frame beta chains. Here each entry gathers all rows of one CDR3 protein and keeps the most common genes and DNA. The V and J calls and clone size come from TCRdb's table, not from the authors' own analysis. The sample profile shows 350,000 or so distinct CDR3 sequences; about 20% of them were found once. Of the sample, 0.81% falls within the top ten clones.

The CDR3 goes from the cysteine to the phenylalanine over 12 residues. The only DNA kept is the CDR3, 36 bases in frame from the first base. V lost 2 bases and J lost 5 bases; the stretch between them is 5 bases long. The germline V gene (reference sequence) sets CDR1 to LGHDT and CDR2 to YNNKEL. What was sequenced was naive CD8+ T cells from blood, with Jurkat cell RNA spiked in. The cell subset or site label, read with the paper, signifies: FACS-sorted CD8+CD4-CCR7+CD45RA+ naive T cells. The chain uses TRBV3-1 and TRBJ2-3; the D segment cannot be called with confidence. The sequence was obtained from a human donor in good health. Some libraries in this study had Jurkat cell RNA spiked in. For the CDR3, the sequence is CASSQSRDTQYF. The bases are TGTGCCAGCAGCCAATCTCGAGATACGCAGTATTTT.